The rows below give T cell receptor beta chains drawn from one sample of a study of T cells in Graves' hyperthyroidism and ophthalmopathy. TCRdb passed the multiplex PCR reads through MiXCR, listing each CDR3 protein once. The sample carries under 350,000 distinct CDR3 sequences, approximately 15% recorded once. The sequencing sample was made of blood. The origin of the receptors is a woman in her forties with Graves' hyperthyroidism. The CDR3 runs from the conserved cysteine through the conserved F or W. For some rows the clone size is stated as once, few or many, or as a class when expanded; others skip it.

J: TRBJ1-2; size: many; V: TRBV3-1; CDR3: CASSYKTGKSGYTF
J: TRBJ2-7; size: few; V: TRBV30; CDR3: CAWRTAGGPGEQYF
J: TRBJ2-2; size: many; V: TRBV11-3; CDR3: CASSHQGITGELFF
J: TRBJ1-1; size: medium-sized; V: TRBV12-3/TRBV12-4; CDR3: CASRVKGGLNTEAFF
J: TRBJ2-1; size: many; V: TRBV6-1; CDR3: CASSTGLPVNEQFF
J: TRBJ1-5; size: few; V: TRBV12-5; CDR3: CASGSGTGYGGGQPQHF
J: TRBJ2-1; size: .; V: TRBV4-1; CDR3: CASSQEFSGRPAEQFF
J: TRBJ2-3; size: many; V: TRBV2; CDR3: CASQGASRTDTQYF
J: TRBJ1-1; size: .; V: TRBV19; CDR3: CASSPSGGNTEAFF
J: TRBJ2-3; size: many; V: TRBV7-9; CDR3: CASSLDGRVTDTQYF
J: TRBJ1-5; size: many; V: TRBV12-3/TRBV12-4; CDR3: CASSGGHPNQPQHF
J: TRBJ1-5; size: many; V: TRBV12-3/TRBV12-4; CDR3: CASSFQYQPQHF
J: TRBJ2-1; size: many; V: TRBV12-3/TRBV12-4; CDR3: CASSRPASGVNEQFF
J: TRBJ2-7; size: many; V: TRBV28; CDR3: CASTVFGTTYEQYF